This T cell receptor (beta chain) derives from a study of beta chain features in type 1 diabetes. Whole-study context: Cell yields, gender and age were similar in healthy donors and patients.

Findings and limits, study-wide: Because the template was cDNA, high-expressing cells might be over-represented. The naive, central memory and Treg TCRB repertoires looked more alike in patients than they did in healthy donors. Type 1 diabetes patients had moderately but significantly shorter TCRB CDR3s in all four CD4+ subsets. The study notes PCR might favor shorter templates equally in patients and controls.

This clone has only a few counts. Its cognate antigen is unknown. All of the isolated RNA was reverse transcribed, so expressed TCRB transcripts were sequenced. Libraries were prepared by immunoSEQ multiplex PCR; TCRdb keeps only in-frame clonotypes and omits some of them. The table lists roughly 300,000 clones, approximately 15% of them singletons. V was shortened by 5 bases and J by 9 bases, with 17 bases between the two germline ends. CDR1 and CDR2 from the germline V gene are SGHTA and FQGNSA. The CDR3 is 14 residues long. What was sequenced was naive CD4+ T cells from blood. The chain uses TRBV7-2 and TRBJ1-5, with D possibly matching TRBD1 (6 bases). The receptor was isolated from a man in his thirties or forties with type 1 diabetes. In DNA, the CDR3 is TGTGCCAGCAGCCCGGAGCAGGGGATGAGGCCCCAGCATTTT. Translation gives CASSPEQGMRPQHF.